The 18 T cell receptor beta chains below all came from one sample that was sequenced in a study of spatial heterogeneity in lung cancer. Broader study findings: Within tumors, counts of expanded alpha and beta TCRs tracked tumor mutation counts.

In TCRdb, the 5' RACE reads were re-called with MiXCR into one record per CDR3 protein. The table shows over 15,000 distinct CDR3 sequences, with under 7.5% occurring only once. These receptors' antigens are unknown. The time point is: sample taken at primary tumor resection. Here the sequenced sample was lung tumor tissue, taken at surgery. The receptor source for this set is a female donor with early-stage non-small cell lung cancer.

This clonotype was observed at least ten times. CDR3 sequence: CASSWRGQETQYF. In nucleotides, the CDR3 is TGTGCCAGCAGTTGGAGGGGTCAAGAGACCCAGTACTTC. V usage is TRBV2 and J usage is TRBJ2-5; D possibly corresponds to TRBD2 (6 bases). The CDR3 has 13 residues. The V gene lost 5 bases and the J gene lost 2 bases, with 9 bases spanning the gap. Per germline, CDR1 SNHLY and CDR2 FYNNEI. The full variable domain, in which reference TRBV2 and TRBJ2-5 provide the parts outside the CDR3, is EPEVTQTPSHQVTQMGQEVILRCVPISNHLYFYWYRQILGQKVEFLVSFYNNEISEKSEIFDDQFSVERPDGSNFTLKIRSTKLEDSAMYFCASSWRGQETQYFGPGTRLLVL.

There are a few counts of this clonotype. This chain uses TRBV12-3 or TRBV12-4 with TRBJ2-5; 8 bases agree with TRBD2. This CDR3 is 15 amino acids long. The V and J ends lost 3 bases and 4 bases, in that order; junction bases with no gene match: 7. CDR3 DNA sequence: TGTGCCAGCAGTTTGGGACTAGAAGTTCGAGAGACCCAGTACTTC. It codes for CASSLGLEVRETQYF.

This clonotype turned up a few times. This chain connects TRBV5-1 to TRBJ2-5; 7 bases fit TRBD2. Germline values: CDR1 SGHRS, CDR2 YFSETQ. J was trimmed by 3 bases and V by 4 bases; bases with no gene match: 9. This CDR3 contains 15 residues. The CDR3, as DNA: TGCGCCAGCAGCGGGGAGGGGCACACGGAAGAGACCCAGTACTTC. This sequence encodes CASSGEGHTEETQYF.

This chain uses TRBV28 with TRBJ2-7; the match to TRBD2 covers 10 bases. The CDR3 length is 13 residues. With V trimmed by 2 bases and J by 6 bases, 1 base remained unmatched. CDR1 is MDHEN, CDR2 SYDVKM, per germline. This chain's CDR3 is CASSLLAGAEQYF. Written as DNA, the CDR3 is TGTGCCAGCAGTTTACTAGCGGGAGCCGAGCAGTACTTC.

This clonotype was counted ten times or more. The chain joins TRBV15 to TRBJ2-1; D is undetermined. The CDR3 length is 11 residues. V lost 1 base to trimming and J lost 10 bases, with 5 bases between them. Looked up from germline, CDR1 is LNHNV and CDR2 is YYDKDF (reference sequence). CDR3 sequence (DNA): TGTGCCACCAGCAGAGTGGTCGAGCAGTTCTTC. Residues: CATSRVVEQFF. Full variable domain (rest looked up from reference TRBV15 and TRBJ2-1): DAMVIQNPRYQVTQFGKPVTLSCSQTLNHNVMYWYQQKSSQAPKLLFHYYDKDFNNEADTPDNFQSRRPNTSFCFLDIRSPGLGDTAMYLCATSRVVEQFFGPGTRLTVL.

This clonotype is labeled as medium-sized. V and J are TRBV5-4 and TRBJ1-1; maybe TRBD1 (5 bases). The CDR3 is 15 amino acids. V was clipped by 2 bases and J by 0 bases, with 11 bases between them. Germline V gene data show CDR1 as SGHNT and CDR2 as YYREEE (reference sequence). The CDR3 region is CASSFTQGMNTEAFF. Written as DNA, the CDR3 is TGTGCCAGCAGCTTCACCCAGGGTATGAACACTGAAGCTTTCTTT.

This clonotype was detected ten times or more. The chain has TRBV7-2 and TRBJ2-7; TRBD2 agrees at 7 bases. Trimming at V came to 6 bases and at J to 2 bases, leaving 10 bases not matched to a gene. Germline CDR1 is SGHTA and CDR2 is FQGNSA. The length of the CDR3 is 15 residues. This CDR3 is CASSRTSLLAYEQYF. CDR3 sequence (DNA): TGTGCCAGCAGTCGGACTAGTTTACTCGCCTACGAGCAGTACTTC.

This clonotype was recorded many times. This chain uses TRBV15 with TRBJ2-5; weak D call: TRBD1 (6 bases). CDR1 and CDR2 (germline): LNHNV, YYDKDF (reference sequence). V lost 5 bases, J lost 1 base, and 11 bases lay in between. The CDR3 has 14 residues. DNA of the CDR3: TGTGCCACCAGCCGCAGGGGATTCCAAGAGACCCAGTACTTC. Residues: CATSRRGFQETQYF. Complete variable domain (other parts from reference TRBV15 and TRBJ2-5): DAMVIQNPRYQVTQFGKPVTLSCSQTLNHNVMYWYQQKSSQAPKLLFHYYDKDFNNEADTPDNFQSRRPNTSFCFLDIRSPGLGDTAMYLCATSRRGFQETQYFGPGTRLLVL.

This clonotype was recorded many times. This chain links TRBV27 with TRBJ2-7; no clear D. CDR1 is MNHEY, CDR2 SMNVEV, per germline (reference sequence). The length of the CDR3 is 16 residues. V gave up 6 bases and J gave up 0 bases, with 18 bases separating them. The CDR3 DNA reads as TGTGCCAGCAGATCACGCCCAGGTGTTAGCTCCTACGAGCAGTACTTC. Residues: CASRSRPGVSSYEQYF.

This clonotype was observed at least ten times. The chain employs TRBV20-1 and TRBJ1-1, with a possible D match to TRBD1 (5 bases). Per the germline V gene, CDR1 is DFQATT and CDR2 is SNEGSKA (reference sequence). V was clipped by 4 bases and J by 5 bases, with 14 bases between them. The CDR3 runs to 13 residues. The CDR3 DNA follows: TGCAGTGCTATACAGGTAGATAGGACTGAAGCTTTCTTT. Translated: CSAIQVDRTEAFF.

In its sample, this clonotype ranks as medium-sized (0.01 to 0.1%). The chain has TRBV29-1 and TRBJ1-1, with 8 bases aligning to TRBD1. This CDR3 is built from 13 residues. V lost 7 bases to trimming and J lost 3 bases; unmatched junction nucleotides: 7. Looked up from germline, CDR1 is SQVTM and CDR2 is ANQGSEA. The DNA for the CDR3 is TGCAGCGCCCGGACAGGGTGGGACACTGAAGCTTTCTTT. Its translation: CSARTGWDTEAFF.

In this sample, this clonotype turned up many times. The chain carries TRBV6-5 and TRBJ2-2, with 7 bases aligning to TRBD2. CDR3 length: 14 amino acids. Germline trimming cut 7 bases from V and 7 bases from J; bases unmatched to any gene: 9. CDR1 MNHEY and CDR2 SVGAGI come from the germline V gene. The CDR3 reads CASNTGGWSGELFF. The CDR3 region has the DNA TGTGCCAGCAATACCGGGGGGTGGAGCGGGGAGCTGTTTTTT.

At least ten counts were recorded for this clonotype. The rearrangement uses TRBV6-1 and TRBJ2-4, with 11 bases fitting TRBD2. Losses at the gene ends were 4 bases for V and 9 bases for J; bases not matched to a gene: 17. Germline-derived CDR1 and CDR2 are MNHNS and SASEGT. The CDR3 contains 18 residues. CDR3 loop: CASSVLPPGLAGGGIQYF. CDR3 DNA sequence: TGTGCCAGCAGTGTTCTCCCCCCAGGACTAGCGGGCGGTGGCATTCAGTACTTC.

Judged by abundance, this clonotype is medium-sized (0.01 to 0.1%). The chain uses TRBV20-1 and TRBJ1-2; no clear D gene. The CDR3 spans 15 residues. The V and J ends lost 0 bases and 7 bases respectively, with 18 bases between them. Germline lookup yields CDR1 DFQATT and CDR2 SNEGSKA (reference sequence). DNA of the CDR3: TGCAGTGCTAGAGATAATAATAGAGCGAAAGGTGGCTACACCTTC. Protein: CSARDNNRAKGGYTF.

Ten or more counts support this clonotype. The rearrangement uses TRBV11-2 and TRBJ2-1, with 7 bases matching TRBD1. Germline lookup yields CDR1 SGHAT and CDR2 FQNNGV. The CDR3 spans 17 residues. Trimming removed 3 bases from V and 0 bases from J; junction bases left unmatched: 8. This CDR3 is CASSLDPGQSSYNEQFF. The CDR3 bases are TGTGCCAGCAGCTTGGATCCGGGACAGAGCTCCTACAATGAGCAGTTCTTC.

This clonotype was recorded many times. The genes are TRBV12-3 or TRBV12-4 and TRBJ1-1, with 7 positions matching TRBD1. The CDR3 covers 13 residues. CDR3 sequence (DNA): TGTACTTCGGCCACAGGGGTGGGCACTGAAGCTTTCTTT. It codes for CTSATGVGTEAFF.

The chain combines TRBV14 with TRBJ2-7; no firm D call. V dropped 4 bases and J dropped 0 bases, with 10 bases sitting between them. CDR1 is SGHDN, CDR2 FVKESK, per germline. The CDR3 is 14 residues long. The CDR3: CASSPVRSSYEQYF. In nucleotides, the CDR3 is TGTGCCAGCAGCCCCGTCAGAAGCTCCTACGAGCAGTACTTC. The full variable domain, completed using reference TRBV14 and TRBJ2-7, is EAGVTQFPSHSVIEKGQTVTLRCDPISGHDNLYWYRRVMGKEIKFLLHFVKESKQDESGMPNNRFLAERTGGTYSTLKVQPAELEDSGVYFCASSPVRSSYEQYFGPGTRLTVT.

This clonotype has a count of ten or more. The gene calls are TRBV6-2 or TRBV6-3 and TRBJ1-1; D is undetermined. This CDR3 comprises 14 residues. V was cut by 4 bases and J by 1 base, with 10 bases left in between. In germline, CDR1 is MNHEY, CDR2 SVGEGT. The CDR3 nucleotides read TGTGCCAGCAGTTGGTTTACGGGGAACACTGAAGCTTTCTTT. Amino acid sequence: CASSWFTGNTEAFF.